A single sample is the source of the 29 T cell receptor beta chains below, sequenced in a study of response to subunit inactivated influenza vaccine. TCRdb reprocessed the RT-PCR reads via MiXCR and lists one record per CDR3 protein. The table has around 750,000 distinct CDR3 sequences, 21% seen once. This specimen was PBMCs from blood, taken 4 to 6 days after vaccination. The receptors were gathered from a man aged 45-65 years who received an inactivated influenza vaccine.

The chain carries TRBV12-3 or TRBV12-4 and TRBJ2-7; 7 bases match TRBD1. The CDR3 has 15 amino acids. J lost 5 bases, V lost 6 bases, and 13 bases had no gene match. CDR3 loop: CASSPTYRGINEQYF. CDR3 bases: TGTGCCAGCAGCCCTACCTACAGGGGAATCAACGAGCAGTACTTC.

The chain links TRBV6-1 to TRBJ1-1; perhaps TRBD1 as D (6 bases). CDR3 length: 15 residues. Germline CDR1 and CDR2: MNHNS and SASEGT. V was pared by 6 bases and J by 1 base, with 15 bases between. The CDR3 spells CASRPGQHSNTEAFF. The CDR3 nucleotides read TGTGCCAGCAGACCCGGACAGCACTCGAACACTGAAGCTTTCTTT.

This chain links TRBV12-3 or TRBV12-4 with TRBJ2-7; 7 positions match TRBD2. This CDR3 contains 14 residues. V was clipped by 2 bases and J by 2 bases; unmatched bases: 3. CDR3 bases: TGTGCCAGCAGTTTATGGGGGGGAGCCTACGAGCAGTACTTC. Amino acid sequence: CASSLWGGAYEQYF.

The chain combines TRBV4-3 with TRBJ1-2; 7 bases align to TRBD1. V shed 4 bases, J shed 8 bases, and the junction held 7 bases outside the gene matches. The CDR3 is made up of 13 amino acids. Germline CDR1 LGHNA, CDR2 YSLEER. The CDR3 DNA reads as TGCGCCAGCAGCCGGCTCAGGGGGAGCGGCTACACCTTC. Its protein is CASSRLRGSGYTF.

J is TRBJ1-4 and V is TRBV5-1; possibly TRBD1 for D (5 bases). The CDR3 length is 17 residues. V was pared by 4 bases and J by 4 bases, with 20 bases between. The germline CDR1 and CDR2 sequences are SGHRS and YFSETQ. DNA for the CDR3: TGCGCCAGCAGCCAAGCAGCCCTGGGGGGTTTTAATGAAAAACTGTTTTTT. Amino acids: CASSQAALGGFNEKLFF.

This clonotype has just a few counts. The genes are TRBV2 and TRBJ2-7; D might be TRBD2 (5 bases). V was clipped by 1 base and J by 5 bases, with 15 bases between them. The length of the CDR3 is 15 residues. Germline V gene lookup returns CDR1 SNHLY and CDR2 FYNNEI. In DNA form, the CDR3 reads TGTGCCAGCAGTGAAGGAGGGTATACGAACGACGAGCAGTACTTC. Encoded protein: CASSEGGYTNDEQYF.

The J gene is TRBJ1-5, the V gene TRBV5-1, with D possibly being TRBD2 (5 bases). The J call may be mistaken, given a closer DNA end match to TRBJ2-3. The CDR3 is made up of 15 amino acids. From germline, CDR1 is SGHRS and CDR2 YFSETQ. The DNA for the CDR3 is TGCGCCAGCAGCTTGGCTCCTTCGGGGAGTCAGCCCCAGTATTTT. This gives the protein CASSLAPSGSQPQYF.

Only a few counts were recorded for this clonotype. The chain employs TRBV11-2 and TRBJ2-3; a possible D gene is TRBD1 (6 bases). The V gene lost 5 bases and the J gene lost 0 bases, with 18 bases spanning the gap. Germline CDR1 SGHAT, CDR2 FQNNGV. This CDR3 contains 17 residues. The CDR3 sequence is CASSLVLGTRSTDTQYF. CDR3 bases: TGTGCCAGCAGCCTCGTCTTAGGGACAAGGAGCACAGATACGCAGTATTTT.

This clonotype turned up a few times. The V gene is TRBV7-9, the J gene TRBJ2-3; D is unclear. Trimming left V 10 bases short and J 2 bases short, with 19 bases between. Germline CDR1 SEHNR, CDR2 FQNEAQ (reference sequence). CDR3 length: 15 residues. CDR3 in amino acids: CATLPDRGYTDTQYF. Written as DNA, the CDR3 is TGTGCCACCCTCCCCGATCGTGGGTACACAGATACGCAGTATTTT.

The J gene is TRBJ2-7, the V gene TRBV7-9, with TRBD2 matching 7 bases. The junction had 10 bases not matched to a gene; V was cut back by 3 bases and J by 2 bases. The CDR3 is 16 amino acids. From germline, CDR1 is SEHNR and CDR2 FQNEAQ (reference sequence). Here the CDR3 reads CASSFGRSYQTYEQYF. The CDR3 bases are TGTGCCAGCAGCTTCGGGAGGTCTTACCAAACCTACGAGCAGTACTTC.

For this clonotype: An end of the junction does not agree with germline; a read error may underlie this. V is TRBV5-5 and J is TRBJ2-3; D is unclear. Looked up from germline, CDR1 is SGHKS and CDR2 is YYEKEE (reference sequence). CDR3 length: 14 residues. Here the CDR3 DNA reads TGTGCCAGCAGCTTGGAAGTGGGCACAGATACGCATTATTTT. It is translated as CASSLEVGTDTHYF.

This chain joins TRBV12-3 or TRBV12-4 and TRBJ2-2; tentative D call: TRBD1 (5 bases). The ends were cut back, 9 bases at V and 4 bases at J, with 18 bases in the middle. The CDR3 covers 15 residues. The CDR3 nucleotides are TGTGCCAGTTCGTTCAAAACAGGATTCACCGGGGAGCTGTTTTTT. Its translation is CASSFKTGFTGELFF.

There are a few counts of this clonotype. V and J are TRBV5-1 and TRBJ2-7; 9 nucleotides match TRBD1. This CDR3 has 16 amino acids. J gave up 5 bases and V 5 bases, and 14 bases lay outside the gene matches. Germline V gene lookup returns CDR1 SGHRS and CDR2 YFSETQ. CDR3 nucleotides: TGCGCCAGCAGTCTCCGTCCGGGACAGGGCGACCACGAGCAGTACTTC. Translating it yields CASSLRPGQGDHEQYF.

This chain joins TRBV4-3 and TRBJ1-2; possibly TRBD1 for D (5 bases). Trimming pared 0 bases from V and 4 bases from J, leaving 12 bases between. Germline assignment: CDR1 LGHNA and CDR2 YSLEER. CDR3 size: 15 residues. CDR3 coding DNA: TGCGCCAGCAGCCAAGAAGTGGGGCAGATCTATGGCTACACCTTC. Protein: CASSQEVGQIYGYTF.

This clonotype was seen at least ten times. The chain couples TRBV7-9 to TRBJ2-1; 10 nucleotides align to TRBD2. V gave up 2 bases and J gave up 9 bases; unmatched junction bases: 7. The CDR3 covers 15 residues. CDR1 and CDR2 (germline): SEHNR, FQNEAQ (reference sequence). CDR3: CASSLSSGSWGEQFF. The CDR3 nucleotides are TGTGCCAGCAGCTTATCTAGCGGGAGTTGGGGTGAGCAGTTCTTC.

This clonotype was picked up a small number of times. The chain combines TRBV25-1 with TRBJ2-3, with 11 bases fitting TRBD2. J gave up 3 bases and V 8 bases, and 7 bases lay outside the gene matches. Germline CDR1 and CDR2: MGHDK and SYGVNS. This CDR3 comprises 15 residues. The CDR3 nucleotides are TGTGCCAGCCGTAGCGGGGGGGCGGCGACAGATACGCAGTATTTT. It specifies CASRSGGAATDTQYF.

The sample holds many counts of this clonotype. The chain has TRBV12-3 or TRBV12-4 and TRBJ1-2; D not certain. Trimming stripped 1 base from V and 4 bases from J, with 7 bases between. CDR3 length equals 13 residues. The CDR3 is CASSLGRSYGYTF. As DNA, the CDR3 is TGTGCCAGCAGTTTAGGGCGGTCCTATGGCTACACCTTC.

This clonotype was seen only a few times. The J gene is TRBJ2-1, the V gene TRBV15; D not certain. The CDR3 has 14 amino acids. Trimming took 0 bases from V and 8 from J, leaving 11 bases between them. Per germline, CDR1 LNHNV and CDR2 YYDKDF (reference sequence). The CDR3 nucleotides read TGTGCCACCAGCAGAGATCTGGGGTTGGATGAGCAGTTCTTC. It yields the protein CATSRDLGLDEQFF.

Here the CDR3 reads CASSYDHNKYEQYF. Written as DNA, the CDR3 is TGTGCCAGCAGTTACGATCATAACAAGTACGAGCAGTACTTC. This sequence joins TRBV12-3 or TRBV12-4 and TRBJ2-7; D gene uncertain. Trimming took 4 bases from V and 4 from J, leaving 14 bases between them. This CDR3 has 14 amino acids.

CDR3 loop: CASSLGSLGEKLFF. The CDR3 DNA reads as TGTGCCAGCAGCCTGGGGAGCCTAGGCGAAAAACTGTTTTTT. The genes are TRBV28 and TRBJ1-4; D is unclear. V lost 6 bases to trimming and J lost 8 bases, with 16 bases between them. Germline values: CDR1 MDHEN, CDR2 SYDVKM. The CDR3 is 14 amino acids.

A few counts support this clonotype. This rearrangement joins TRBV20-1 to TRBJ2-7; TRBD1 agrees at 7 bases. Germline V CDR1 and CDR2: DFQATT, SNEGSKA (reference sequence). Trimming at V came to 1 base and at J to 2 bases, leaving 5 bases not matched to a gene. This CDR3 spans 14 amino acids. CDR3 DNA: TGCAGTGCTAGAGGACTGACAGGGCCCTACGAGCAGTACTTC. It encodes CSARGLTGPYEQYF.

J is TRBJ1-5 and V is TRBV19; 8 bases align to TRBD1. CDR1 LNHDA and CDR2 SQIVND come from the germline V gene (reference sequence). CDR3 length: 15 amino acids. V was pared by 5 bases and J by 3 bases, with 6 bases of the junction left unmatched. CDR3 amino acids: CASSPDRVANQPQHF. In DNA form, the CDR3 reads TGTGCCAGTAGTCCGGACAGGGTGGCCAATCAGCCCCAGCATTTT.

This clonotype has more than one count but fewer than ten. The V gene is TRBV25-1, the J gene TRBJ2-3, with 9 nucleotides matching TRBD2. The CDR3 is 21 amino acids. Germline V gene sequence: CDR1 MGHDK, CDR2 SYGVNS. The V and J ends lost 5 bases and 4 bases, in that order; junction bases with no gene match: 25. CDR3 coding DNA: TGTGCCAGCAGTACGGGACTAGCTAGTCGCGGGGCAAAGACGGTCCCAGATACGCAGTATTTT. Amino acid sequence: CASSTGLASRGAKTVPDTQYF. The full variable domain, with the rest looked up from reference TRBV25-1 and TRBJ2-3, is EADIYQTPRYLVIGTGKKITLECSQTMGHDKMYWYQQDPGMELHLIHYSYGVNSTEKGDLSSESTVSRIRTEHFPLTLESARPSHTSQYLCASSTGLASRGAKTVPDTQYFGPGTRLTVL.

V is TRBV7-2 and J is TRBJ2-7, with TRBD2 matching 9 bases. V shed 3 bases, J shed 2 bases, and the junction held 2 bases outside the gene matches. The CDR3 extends over 14 amino acids. Per the germline V gene, CDR1 is SGHTA and CDR2 is FQGNSA. The CDR3 DNA follows: TGTGCCAGCAGCTTTAGCGGGAGCCCCTACGAGCAGTACTTC. It codes for CASSFSGSPYEQYF.

The gene calls are TRBV12-3 or TRBV12-4 and TRBJ1-6; D perhaps matches TRBD1 (6 bases). The CDR3 runs to 17 residues. The ends were cut back, 3 bases at V and 4 bases at J, with 16 bases in the middle. DNA for the CDR3: TGTGCCAGCAGTTTCCTGTCGTCAGGGGCGTATAATTCACCCCTCCACTTT. The encoded protein is CASSFLSSGAYNSPLHF.

V gene TRBV2 combines with J gene TRBJ2-1; 8 bases fit TRBD2. Germline assignment: CDR1 SNHLY and CDR2 FYNNEI. The CDR3 length is 14 residues. Losses at the gene ends were 6 bases for V and 6 bases for J; bases not matched to a gene: 7. CDR3 region: CASSAGLAINEQFF. As DNA, the CDR3 is TGTGCCAGCAGCGCCGGACTAGCTATCAATGAGCAGTTCTTC.

This clonotype was recorded a few times. The chain joins TRBV6-5 to TRBJ2-1; TRBD2 is a possible D gene (6 bases). Germline lookup yields CDR1 MNHEY and CDR2 SVGAGI. Trimming shortened V by 2 bases and J by 9 bases, and 20 bases separated the two germline ends. This CDR3 is built from 16 residues. CDR3 DNA sequence: TGTGCCAGCAGTTACCCGACCGGGGCTCTGGGGGGTGAGCAGTTCTTC. It specifies CASSYPTGALGGEQFF.

The chain is built from TRBV7-2 and TRBJ1-2, with D possibly being TRBD1 (6 bases). The CDR3 covers 14 residues. Trimming shortened V by 2 bases and J by 6 bases, and 13 bases separated the two germline ends. The germline V gene encodes CDR1 SGHTA and CDR2 FQGNSA. CDR3 protein: CASSLFAGVNGYTF. As DNA, the CDR3 is TGTGCCAGCAGCTTATTTGCAGGGGTGAATGGCTACACCTTC.

This chain uses TRBV7-2 with TRBJ2-7; TRBD1 or TRBD2 may be the D gene (5 bases each). Per the germline V gene, CDR1 is SGHTA and CDR2 is FQGNSA. There are 13 residues in the CDR3. The V end lost 5 bases, the J end lost 5 bases, and 13 bases lay between the germline ends. The CDR3 is CASSLSRDHEQYF. The CDR3 DNA follows: TGTGCCAGCAGCCTCTCTAGGGACCACGAGCAGTACTTC.